This is a list of T cell receptor beta chains from one sample in a study of blood T cells in healthy people across ages. TCRdb reprocessed the 5' RACE reads via MiXCR and lists one record per CDR3 protein. The sample contains about 780,000 distinct CDR3 sequences, about 45% of which appear only once. The specimen sequenced was blood. The receptors originated from a man aged 80 or over in good health. Both conserved end residues are part of each CDR3. D genes are given only for firm matches.

CDR3aa,v_gene,j_gene,d_gene
CASSLSEQGAIYEQYF,TRBV5-1,TRBJ2-7,TRBD1
CASIPGQLIGEQFF,TRBV28,TRBJ2-1,TRBD1
CASSLEGTGELDTQYF,TRBV5-1,TRBJ2-3,TRBD1
CAIRGGQDHYGYTF,TRBV10-3,TRBJ1-2,TRBD1
CASTRSPPGQGTGNSPLHF,TRBV2,TRBJ1-6,-
CASSQEAQGAIYEQYF,TRBV4-3,TRBJ2-7,TRBD1
CAWSQGRTVTEAFF,TRBV30,TRBJ1-1,-
CSVDTGGRSGYTF,TRBV29-1,TRBJ1-2,TRBD1
CASSPPTGYHEQFF,TRBV6-5,TRBJ2-1,-
CSADDLDSPRETQYF,TRBV20-1,TRBJ2-5,-
CATPGRSSGALLMTDTQYF,TRBV21-1,TRBJ2-3,-
CASSLGGQRWETQYF,TRBV28,TRBJ2-5,-
CASSFVRGGGYTF,TRBV12-1,TRBJ1-2,-
CASRQQRRETQYF,TRBV27,TRBJ2-5,-
CATSVTGPYNEQFF,TRBV24-1,TRBJ2-1,-
CASSLALSTNEQFF,TRBV28,TRBJ2-1,-
CSARGRTRLAGGPNTQYF,TRBV20-1,TRBJ2-3,TRBD2
CASTATGAGTQYF,TRBV6-6,TRBJ2-5,TRBD1
CASILQDSYEQYF,TRBV6-4,TRBJ2-7,-